This T cell receptor beta chain originates from a study of neurological immune-mediated disorders. Source material was 2 million unsorted PBMCs, stored at -80 °C in RNAlater. CDR1 and CDR2 from the germline V gene are DFQATT and SNEGSKA (reference sequence). V lost 1 base and J lost 0, with 13 bases in between. The CDR3 loop spans 16 amino acids. Each TCR transcript was tagged with a 10-nucleotide random UMI during 5'RACE. TCRdb processed the 5' RACE reads anew with MiXCR; each CDR3 protein has one entry. Counted here are some 120,000 distinct CDR3 sequences, roughly 3.4% occurring once; the ten biggest clones make up 1% to 1.5%. Study findings and constraints: Private repertoires in all groups were suggested, as expanded clones shared no CDR3 amino acid sequences across subjects. It was the repertoires of 18 of 34 multiple sclerosis patients that phylogenetic grouping placed in one related-CDR3 cluster, which is a possible signature.

This clonotype occurred many times. Antigen specificity is unknown. The J gene is TRBJ1-5, the V gene TRBV20-1; the D is unclear. The source of this sequence is a woman under 40 with multiple sclerosis. The sequenced material came from PBMCs. The chain's CDR3 is CSARGAETVSNQPQHF. The CDR3 region has the DNA TGCAGTGCTAGAGGCGCTGAGACGGTTAGCAATCAGCCCCAGCATTTT.